The next 11 T cell receptor beta chains were all read from a single sample in a study of T cell clonality in common variable immunodeficiency. Study-wide findings and caveats: In common variable immunodeficiency, TCR beta chains reportedly carried fewer deletions and N-nucleotide insertions.

Sequenced by immunoSEQ multiplex PCR; TCRdb stores in-frame clones only, minus some. Listed for the sample are approximately 20,000 clones, none seen a single time. Antigens of these TCRs are unknown. The source material was peripheral blood mononuclear cells. These receptors all come from a human donor with common variable immunodeficiency.

This clone was counted ten times or more. The read halts 3 residues ahead of the CDR3 end, with the missing end drawn from the germline J gene. The V call is TRBV19, the J call TRBJ2-1, with D perhaps TRBD2 (5 bases). Per germline, CDR1 LNHDA and CDR2 SQIVND (reference sequence). The CDR3 totals 15 residues. Trimming took off 1 base at V and 2 bases at J, with 9 bases between the two ends. CDR3 DNA (partial): TGTGCCAGTAGTATAGGGGCGGGTACCTACAATGAG. Protein: CASSIGAGTYNE. The full CDR3 reads CASSIGAGTYNEQFF.

The table lists this clone with a few counts. Read data end 3 residues before the CDR3 end; the end is taken from the germline J gene. This chain connects TRBV16 to TRBJ1-5, with D possibly TRBD1 on 5 matching bases. The CDR3 loop spans 18 amino acids. Trimming took 4 bases from V and 1 from J, leaving 20 bases between them. CDR1 and CDR2 (germline): KGHSY, FQNENV. The CDR3 is CASSPTLGRAGSNQPQHF. Incomplete CDR3 DNA: TGTGCCAGCAGCCCCACTTTGGGCAGGGCAGGGAGCAATCAGCCC.

To note about this clone: The read halts 3 residues ahead of the CDR3 end, with the missing end drawn from the germline J gene. Other DNA sequences within the sample encode an identical CDR3. The chain employs TRBV11-3 and TRBJ1-1; D call uncertain. Germline V gene sequence: CDR1 SGHNT, CDR2 YENEEA. The CDR3 has 14 amino acids. The V and J ends lost 4 bases and 2 bases respectively, with 11 bases between them. Partial CDR3 DNA: TGTGCCAGCAGCTCCCAAGGGCCTAACACTGAA. Translated, it gives CASSSQGPNTE. In full, the CDR3 is CASSSQGPNTEAFF.

This clone was counted at least ten times. The read is 3 residues too short to cover the CDR3 end, so that end is filled in from the germline J gene. V and J are TRBV7-9 and TRBJ2-1; D perhaps matches TRBD2 (5 bases). Per the germline V gene, CDR1 is SEHNR and CDR2 is FQNEAQ (reference sequence). Trimming cost V 1 base and J 6 bases, with 13 bases left between them. CDR3 size: 15 residues. The CDR3 sequence is CASSLEGSGANEQFF. Partial CDR3 DNA: TGTGCCAGCAGCTTAGAGGGCAGCGGAGCCAATGAG.

This clone was picked up many times. The sequenced fragment ends 3 residues before the CDR3 boundary, so the rest is inferred from the germline J gene. V usage is TRBV7-3 and J usage is TRBJ2-5, with D maybe TRBD1 (6 bases). CDR1 and CDR2 from the germline V gene are SGHTA and FQGTGA. Deletions cut 0 bases from V and 4 bases from J, with 12 bases between. CDR3 length: 15 amino acids. The part of the CDR3 DNA that was read is TGTGCCAGCAGCTTAACCGGACAGCCGGGAGAGACC. Translating gives CASSLTGQPGET. The entire CDR3 reads CASSLTGQPGETQYF.

This clone occurred many times. From the germline J gene comes the end of the CDR3, since the read stops 3 residues before it. This chain joins TRBV7-8 and TRBJ2-2; 8 nucleotides agree with TRBD1. Trimming at V came to 1 base and at J to 6 bases, leaving 10 bases not matched to a gene. The germline CDR1 and CDR2 sequences are SGHVS and FQNEAQ. The CDR3 loop spans 17 amino acids. The part of the CDR3 DNA that was read is TGTGCCAGCAGCTTAGTCTCAGGGGGCTTGGTCTCCGGGGAG. Translating it yields CASSLVSGGLVSGE. In full, the CDR3 is CASSLVSGGLVSGELFF.

In this sample, this clone is medium-sized. The DNA ends 3 residues before the CDR3 does, and the rest of the CDR3 is filled in from the germline J gene. The chain is built from TRBV5-6 and TRBJ1-6; the D is unclear. The V end lost 1 base, the J end lost 8 bases, and 4 bases lay between the germline ends. The V gene's germline CDR1 is SGHDT and CDR2 YYEEEE. The CDR3 sequence is 12 residues long. The CDR3 sequence: CASSLLDSPLHF. The CDR3 DNA, read in part, is TGTGCCAGCAGCTTGCTTGATTCACCC.

This clone was seen ten or more times. The DNA ends 3 residues before the CDR3 does, and the rest of the CDR3 is filled in from the germline J gene. V is TRBV2 and J is TRBJ2-2; 7 bases line up with TRBD1. V was clipped by 8 bases and J by 3 bases; unmatched bases: 6. Germline CDR1 SNHLY, CDR2 FYNNEI. CDR3 length: 14 amino acids. CDR3 sequence reads: CASVRQGDTGELFF. CDR3 bases read: TGTGCCAGCGTCAGGCAGGGGGACACCGGGGAG.

This clone was found a few times. The sequenced fragment ends 3 residues before the CDR3 boundary, so the rest is inferred from the germline J gene. The chain couples TRBV2 to TRBJ1-1, with 9 positions matching TRBD1. The CDR3 extends over 13 amino acids. V was pared by 4 bases and J by 3 bases, with 0 bases of the junction left unmatched. The germline V gene has CDR1 SNHLY and CDR2 FYNNEI. The DNA read from the CDR3 is TGTGCCAGCAGTGGGGACAGGGACACTGAA. Its protein is CASSGDRDTE. From start to end, the CDR3 is CASSGDRDTEAFF.

The table lists this clone with many counts. The read gets to within 3 residues of the CDR3 end, and the germline J gene fills in the rest. The J gene is TRBJ1-4, the V gene TRBV18; D might be TRBD1 (6 bases). The CDR3 has 13 amino acids. V lost 3 bases and J 7 bases, leaving 9 bases between the germline ends. The germline gives CDR1 KGHSH, CDR2 LQKENI. The CDR3 DNA, read in part, is TGTGCCAGCTCACCGGCGGACAGTGAAAAA. Translating gives CASSPADSEK. Given in full, the CDR3 is CASSPADSEKLFF.

This clone was seen many times. The missing CDR3 end, 3 residues past where the read stops, is filled in from the germline J gene. The chain couples TRBV2 to TRBJ1-3; possibly TRBD1 for D (5 bases). CDR1 SNHLY and CDR2 FYNNEI come from the germline V gene. V dropped 7 bases and J dropped 3 bases, with 13 bases sitting between them. The CDR3 covers 14 residues. Partial CDR3 DNA: TGTGCCAGCACCCAGCCGCAGGGTGGAAACACC. Amino acid sequence: CASTQPQGGNT. The whole CDR3 reads CASTQPQGGNTIYF.